These T cell receptor beta chains were read from a single sample in a study of regulatory T cells. Profiled with immunoSEQ multiplex PCR; TCRdb holds only in-frame clones, not every one. The sample carries 30,000 to 40,000 clones, about 89% recorded once. The sample was conventional CD4+ T cells sorted from blood. The source is a person aged 18 to 35 with CD3G deficiency. Each CDR3 is given with its conserved first and last residue. The D gene is left open where the match is weak. Part of the rows lack a size; the others show once, few, many or a class for expanded clones.

j_gene,v_gene,d_gene,abundance,CDR3nt,CDR3aa
TRBJ2-1,TRBV28,-,-,TGTGCCACCAATGCGTATTCCGGTGAGTCGGGTCGGCAGTTCTTC,CATNAYSGESGRQFF
TRBJ2-5,TRBV5-1,TRBD2,-,TGCGCCAGCAGCGAAGGACTAGCGGGGTCGTGGGAGACCCAGTACTTC,CASSEGLAGSWETQYF
TRBJ2-7,TRBV7-2,TRBD2,-,TGTGCCAGCAGCTTAGGCGGGAGTCGGGGCCACGAGCAGTACTTC,CASSLGGSRGHEQYF
TRBJ1-1,TRBV6-1,-,-,TGTGCCAGCAGGCTGGGGAGCTTTAACACTGAAGCTTTCTTT,CASRLGSFNTEAFF
TRBJ2-7,TRBV7-8,TRBD1,-,TGTGCCAGCAGCTTAGCGCAGACAGGGGGGGGATACGAGCAGTACTTC,CASSLAQTGGGYEQYF
TRBJ2-3,TRBV7-9,-,-,TGTGCCAGCAGCTCGCTAGGAGGGGAAACAGATACGCAGTATTTT,CASSSLGGETDTQYF
TRBJ1-2,TRBV5-1,-,-,TGCGCCAGCAGCTGGGGGACCGCGAACTATGGCTACACCTTC,CASSWGTANYGYTF
TRBJ2-3,TRBV11-2,-,-,TGTGCCAGCAGCTTAGCCTCGGGGGTTACGCAGTATTTT,CASSLASGVTQYF
TRBJ1-1,TRBV30,-,-,TGTGCCTGGGGGACGGCCCTGAACACTGAAGCTTTCTTT,CAWGTALNTEAFF
TRBJ2-2,TRBV28,-,-,TGTGCCAGTGGACGGGATACGAACACCGGGGAGCTGTTTTTT,CASGRDTNTGELFF
TRBJ1-2,TRBV7-9,-,-,TGTGCCAGCAGCCAGCCCGGGAGTGGCTACACCTTC,CASSQPGSGYTF
TRBJ1-4,TRBV7-9,TRBD1,few,TGTGCCAGCAGCTCCAAATCCGGGACAGGAGACGTGAAACTGTTTTTT,CASSSKSGTGDVKLFF
TRBJ2-1,TRBV7-9,-,-,TGTGCCAGCAGCCCCCTAGGGAGGGGGGATTGGGGGAATGAGCAGTTCTTC,CASSPLGRGDWGNEQFF
TRBJ1-2,TRBV6-1,-,few,TGTGCCAGCAATATGGGCATCCACTATGGCTACACCTTC,CASNMGIHYGYTF
TRBJ2-1,TRBV5-1,TRBD2,-,TGCGCCAGCAGCGCTAGCGGGGGGGCCTACAATGAGCAGTTCTTC,CASSASGGAYNEQFF
TRBJ2-7,TRBV11-2,TRBD1,-,TGTGCCAGCAGCCCCTTTCTTGGACAGGGCACATCCTACGAGCAGTACTTC,CASSPFLGQGTSYEQYF
TRBJ2-2,TRBV19,-,-,TGTGCCAGTAGCAAGACTAGGGCGGGAAAGGGATATAGCACGAGCACCGGGGAGCTGTTTTTT,CASSKTRAGKGYSTSTGELFF
TRBJ2-5,TRBV20-1,-,once,TGCAGTGCGAACCTAAGGGAGACCCAGTACTTC,CSANLRETQYF
TRBJ1-1,TRBV18,-,-,TGTGCCAGCTCTTACCGCGGCCAGGATAGGGCTTTCTTT,CASSYRGQDRAFF
TRBJ2-1,TRBV5-1,TRBD1,-,TGCGCCAGCAGCCCCGGACAGGGGCAGTTCTTC,CASSPGQGQFF
TRBJ1-1,TRBV6-1,-,-,TGTGCCAGCAGGGGGACGGGGACTGAAGCTTTCTTT,CASRGTGTEAFF
TRBJ2-7,TRBV23-1,-,-,TGCGCCAGCAGTCGGAAGGGATACGAGCAGTACTTC,CASSRKGYEQYF
TRBJ2-4,TRBV5-1,TRBD1,-,TGCGCCAGCAGCTTAACAGGGGGCATTCAGTACTTC,CASSLTGGIQYF
TRBJ2-7,TRBV5-1,TRBD2,-,TGCGCCAGCAGCTTGGATAGCGGGGTCTACGAGCAGTACTTC,CASSLDSGVYEQYF
TRBJ2-1,TRBV6-6,-,-,TGTGCCAGCAGTACGCCTGGGGGGTACAATGAGCAGTTCTTC,CASSTPGGYNEQFF
TRBJ1-2,TRBV6-1,-,-,TGTGCCAGCAGTGAAGCGGGAAGGGGCTACACCTTC,CASSEAGRGYTF
TRBJ1-2,TRBV7-9,TRBD1,-,TGTGCCAGCAGCTTGGATGGGACAGGGGGCGGCTACACCTTC,CASSLDGTGGGYTF
TRBJ1-5,TRBV14,-,-,TGTGCCAGCAGCCTCCCTACGGGGGATAGCAATCAGCCCCAGCATTTT,CASSLPTGDSNQPQHF
TRBJ2-1,TRBV5-1,-,-,TGCGCCAGCAGCTCTGGGCAGGGGGGCTTGGGTGAGCAGTTCTTC,CASSSGQGGLGEQFF
TRBJ1-5,TRBV28,TRBD1,few,TGTGCCAGCAGCTCCACCGTCGGGACAGGGAACAGGCCCCAGCATTTT,CASSSTVGTGNRPQHF
TRBJ2-1,TRBV28,-,once,TGTGCCAGCAGACGTGGAGGGACAACCCATGAGCAGTTCTTC,CASRRGGTTHEQFF
TRBJ1-5,TRBV28,TRBD1,-,TGTGCCAGCAGAAGGGACAGCAATAGCAATCAGCCCCAGCATTTT,CASRRDSNSNQPQHF
TRBJ2-5,TRBV6-6,-,-,TGTGCCAGCAGTTACTCGGGCGACGCCCAGTACTTC,CASSYSGDAQYF
TRBJ2-3,TRBV21-1,-,-,TGTGCCAGCAGCAAAGCGACTAGCGGGAGCACAGATACGCAGTATTTT,CASSKATSGSTDTQYF
TRBJ1-4,TRBV28,-,-,TGTGCCAGCAGTTCAAGGGGGGAAAAACTGTTTTTT,CASSSRGEKLFF
TRBJ2-7,TRBV11-2,TRBD2,-,TGTGCCAGCAGCCTAGCGGGAGCCCTTACCTACGAGCAGTACTTC,CASSLAGALTYEQYF
TRBJ2-3,TRBV11-2,TRBD2,-,TGTGCCAGCAGCTTAGCGCGGGGGGGCCTGGTGAAGGATACGCAGTATTTT,CASSLARGGLVKDTQYF
TRBJ1-2,TRBV6-5,TRBD1,-,TGTGCCAGCAGTTACTCGGGACAGGGGGGCTATGGCTACACCTTC,CASSYSGQGGYGYTF
TRBJ1-4,TRBV21-1,-,-,TGTGCCAGCAGCAAAGTTCGAGGACAGGGGAGGGAAAAACTGTTTTTT,CASSKVRGQGREKLFF
TRBJ2-2,TRBV5-1,-,-,TGCGCCAGCAGTAGCGGCAGCCAGGCCGGGGAGCTGTTTTTT,CASSSGSQAGELFF
TRBJ2-2,TRBV10-3,-,-,TGTGCCATCAGTGATCGAGGGGCCCCCACCGGGGAGCTGTTTTTT,CAISDRGAPTGELFF
TRBJ1-5,TRBV6-1,-,-,TGTGCCAGCAGCGTTACGGGGGTACGGAATCAGCCCCAGCATTTT,CASSVTGVRNQPQHF
TRBJ2-7,TRBV5-1,-,-,TGCGCCAGCAGCCCCGGGGGAGCCCGGTACGAGCAGTACTTC,CASSPGGARYEQYF
TRBJ2-7,TRBV6-1,TRBD2,-,TGTGCCAGCACCAAAAGCGGGGACTGGGACGAGCAGTACTTC,CASTKSGDWDEQYF
TRBJ2-7,TRBV28,-,-,TGTGCCAGCAGTTCTACAGCTTCCTACGAGCAGTACTTC,CASSSTASYEQYF
TRBJ2-3,TRBV18,-,-,TGTGCCAGCTCTCAGAGCACAGATACGCAGTATTTT,CASSQSTDTQYF
TRBJ1-2,TRBV6-1,-,-,TGTGCCAGCAGCCTGGGGGGCGGCTACACCTTC,CASSLGGGYTF
TRBJ2-5,TRBV2,TRBD1,-,TGTGCCAGCAATCCCCCCTCCCCCAGGGGGCAGGAGACCCAGTACTTC,CASNPPSPRGQETQYF
TRBJ2-3,TRBV10-3,-,-,TGTGCCATCGGGGGAAGGGGCCATACGCAGTATTTT,CAIGGRGHTQYF
TRBJ2-7,TRBV18,-,-,TGTGCCAGCTCACCTTTCCCGGGCCCCTACGAGCAGTACTTC,CASSPFPGPYEQYF
TRBJ1-2,TRBV6-6,-,-,TGTGCCAGCAGTTACCAGCGTTCCTATGGCTACACCTTC,CASSYQRSYGYTF
TRBJ2-3,TRBV5-1,TRBD2,-,TGCGCCAGCAGCGCTGGAACCGGGAGGGCCACAGATACGCAGTATTTT,CASSAGTGRATDTQYF
TRBJ2-6,TRBV11-2,-,-,TGTGCCAGCAGCTCCCCGCCCCCAGGGGTCGGGGCCAACGTCCTGACTTTC,CASSSPPPGVGANVLTF